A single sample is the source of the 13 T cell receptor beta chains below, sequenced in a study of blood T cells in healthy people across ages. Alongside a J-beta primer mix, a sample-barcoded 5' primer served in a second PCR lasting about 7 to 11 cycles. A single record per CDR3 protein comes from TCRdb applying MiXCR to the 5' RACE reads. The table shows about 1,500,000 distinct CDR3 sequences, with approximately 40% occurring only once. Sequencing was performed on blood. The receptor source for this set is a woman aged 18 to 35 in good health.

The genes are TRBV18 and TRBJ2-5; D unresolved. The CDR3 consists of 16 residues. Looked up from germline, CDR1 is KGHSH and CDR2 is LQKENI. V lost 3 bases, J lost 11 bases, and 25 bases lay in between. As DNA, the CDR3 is TGTGCCAGCTCACCGGTAAAGGGCCAGGTAGTAAATGAGCAGTACTTC. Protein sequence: CASSPVKGQVVNEQYF.

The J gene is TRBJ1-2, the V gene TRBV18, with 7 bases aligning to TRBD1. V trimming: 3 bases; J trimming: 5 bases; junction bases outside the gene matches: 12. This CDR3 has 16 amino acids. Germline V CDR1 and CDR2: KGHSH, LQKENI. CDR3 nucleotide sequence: TGTGCCAGCTCACCGACAGGGTTCCTACCTGGGTATGGCTACACCTTC. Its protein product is CASSPTGFLPGYGYTF.

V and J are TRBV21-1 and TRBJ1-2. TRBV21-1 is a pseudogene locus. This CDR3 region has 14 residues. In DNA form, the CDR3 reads TGTGCCAGCAGCAATTCTGAGATTGTTTGTGGCTACACCTTC. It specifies CASSNSEIVCGYTF.

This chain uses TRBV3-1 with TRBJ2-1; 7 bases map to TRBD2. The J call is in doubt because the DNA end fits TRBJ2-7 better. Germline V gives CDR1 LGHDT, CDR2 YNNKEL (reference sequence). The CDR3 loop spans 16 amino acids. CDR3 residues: CASSQSISGAYNEQYF. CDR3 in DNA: TGTGCCAGCAGCCAATCTATAAGCGGGGCCTACAATGAGCAGTACTTC.

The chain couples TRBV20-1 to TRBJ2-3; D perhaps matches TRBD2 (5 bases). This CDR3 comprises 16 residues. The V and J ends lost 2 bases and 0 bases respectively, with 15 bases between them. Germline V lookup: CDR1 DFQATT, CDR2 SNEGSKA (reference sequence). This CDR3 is CSARNQTIASTDTQYF. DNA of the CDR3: TGCAGTGCTAGAAATCAGACTATCGCGAGCACAGATACGCAGTATTTT.

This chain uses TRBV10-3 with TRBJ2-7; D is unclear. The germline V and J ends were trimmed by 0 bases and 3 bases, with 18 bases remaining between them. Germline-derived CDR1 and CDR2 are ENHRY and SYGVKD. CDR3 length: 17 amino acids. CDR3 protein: CAISESNFPTTDYEQYF. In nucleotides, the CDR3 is TGTGCCATCAGTGAGTCGAACTTCCCAACAACTGACTACGAGCAGTACTTC.

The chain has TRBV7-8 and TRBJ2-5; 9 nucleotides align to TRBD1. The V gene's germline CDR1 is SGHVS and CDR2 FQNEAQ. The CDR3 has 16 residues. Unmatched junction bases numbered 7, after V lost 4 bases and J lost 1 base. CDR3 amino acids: CASSWRTGELQETQYF. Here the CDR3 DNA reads TGTGCCAGCAGCTGGCGGACAGGGGAACTCCAAGAGACCCAGTACTTC.

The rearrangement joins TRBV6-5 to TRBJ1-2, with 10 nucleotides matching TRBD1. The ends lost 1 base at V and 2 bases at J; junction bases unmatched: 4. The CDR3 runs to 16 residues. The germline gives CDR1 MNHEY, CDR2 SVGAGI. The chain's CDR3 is CASSYFTGQGNYGYTF. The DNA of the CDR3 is TGTGCCAGCAGTTACTTTACGGGACAGGGGAACTATGGCTACACCTTC.

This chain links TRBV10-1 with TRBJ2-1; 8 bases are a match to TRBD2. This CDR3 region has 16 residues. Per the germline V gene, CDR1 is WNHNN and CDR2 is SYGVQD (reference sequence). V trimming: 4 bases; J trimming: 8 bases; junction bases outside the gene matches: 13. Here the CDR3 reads CASSGIFSGSWDEQFF. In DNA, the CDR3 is TGCGCCAGCAGTGGGATCTTCAGCGGGAGTTGGGATGAGCAGTTCTTC.

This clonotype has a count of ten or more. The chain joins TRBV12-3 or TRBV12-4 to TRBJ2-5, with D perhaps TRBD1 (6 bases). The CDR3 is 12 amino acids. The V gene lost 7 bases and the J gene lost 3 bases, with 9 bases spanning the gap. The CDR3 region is CASTTGKETQYF. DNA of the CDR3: TGTGCCAGCACCACAGGGAAAGAGACCCAGTACTTC.

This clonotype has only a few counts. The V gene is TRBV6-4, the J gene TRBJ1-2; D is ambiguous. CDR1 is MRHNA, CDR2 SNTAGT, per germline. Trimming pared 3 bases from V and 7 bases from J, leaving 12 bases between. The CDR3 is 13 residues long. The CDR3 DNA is TGTGCCAGCAGTGAATCGAAGGGCGGTGGCTACACCTTC. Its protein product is CASSESKGGGYTF.

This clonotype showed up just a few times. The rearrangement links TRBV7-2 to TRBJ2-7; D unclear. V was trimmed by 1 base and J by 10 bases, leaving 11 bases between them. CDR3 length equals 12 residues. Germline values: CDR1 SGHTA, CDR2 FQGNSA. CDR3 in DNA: TGTGCCAGCAGCTTAGAGTCTAAAACCCAGTACTTC. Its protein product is CASSLESKTQYF.

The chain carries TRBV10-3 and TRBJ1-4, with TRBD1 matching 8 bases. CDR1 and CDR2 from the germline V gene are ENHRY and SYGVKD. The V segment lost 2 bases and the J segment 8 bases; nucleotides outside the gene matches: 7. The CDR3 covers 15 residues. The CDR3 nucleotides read TGTGCCATCAGTGAGGCCGACAGGGGTGGGGAAAAACTGTTTTTT. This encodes CAISEADRGGEKLFF.